This T cell receptor (beta chain) was recovered during a study of cytomegalovirus exposure and HLA in healthy donors. Study-wide points: Several of the most significant clusters appeared linked to common viral pathogens, based on a later analysis. A later analysis reportedly identified an Asian-associated ancestry cluster as carrying fewer N-insertions than the 666-donor mean. Later analysis associated a missense DCLRE1C variant with TCR beta V- and J-gene trimming. Most of the CMV-associated TCR beta chains (in a later analysis) appeared to be HLA-restricted.

The study ran its PCR with 60 Vbeta and 13 Jbeta primers. Libraries were prepared by immunoSEQ multiplex PCR; TCRdb keeps only in-frame clonotypes and omits some of them. The table shows a few hundred thousand clones, with approximately 78% occurring only once. Of note for this clone: What it binds is unknown.

The germline CDR1 and CDR2 sequences are KGHSH and LQKENI. V dropped 0 bases and J dropped 9 bases, with 11 bases sitting between them. The CDR3 loop spans 14 amino acids. The V gene is TRBV18, the J gene TRBJ2-2; the D is unclear. The TCR was taken from a man aged 25 to 40 in good health and CMV-seronegative. Specimen: PBMCs. As DNA, the CDR3 is TGTGCCAGCTCACCACCGGCGGCCCCCTGGGAGCTGTTTTTT. This encodes CASSPPAAPWELFF.